This entry lists 25 T cell receptor beta chains sequenced from one sample in a study of blood T cells in healthy people across ages. The second PCR ran roughly 6 to 11 cycles with a sample-barcoded 5' primer and J-beta primers. TCRdb re-derived calls from the 5' RACE reads in MiXCR, one entry per CDR3 protein. The repertoire has 1.5 million to 2 million distinct CDR3 sequences, 30% to 35% of them found once; the top ten carry 11%. Sequencing input: blood. Source of these receptors: a woman aged 25 to 39 in good health.

The chain carries TRBV6-1 and TRBJ2-1; D is perhaps TRBD1 (7 bases). Trimming removed 3 bases from V and 5 bases from J, with 14 bases in between. The CDR3 sequence is 15 residues long. The germline V gene encodes CDR1 MNHNS and CDR2 SASEGT. The CDR3 nucleotides are TGTGCCAGCAGTGACGTTGGCAGGGGGGACAATGAGCAGTTCTTC. This gives the protein CASSDVGRGDNEQFF.

J is TRBJ1-2 and V is TRBV4-1; the D gene is possibly TRBD1 (5 bases). Germline values: CDR1 MGHRA, CDR2 YSYEKL. Trimming stripped 0 bases from V and 4 bases from J, with 15 bases between. The CDR3 has 16 residues. The CDR3 DNA follows: TGCGCCAGCAGCCAAGACCTGGGGGGGATGGCCTATGGCTACACCTTC. It yields the protein CASSQDLGGMAYGYTF.

The chain recombines TRBV19 with TRBJ2-7; a weak D match, TRBD1 (6 bases). Trimming took 5 bases from V and 6 from J, leaving 17 bases between them. The CDR3 runs 14 residues. Germline CDR1 reads LNHDA; CDR2 reads SQIVND (reference sequence). The CDR3 protein is CASSSSKRGGEQYF. As DNA, the CDR3 is TGTGCCAGTAGTTCCTCAAAGAGAGGGGGCGAGCAGTACTTC.

The chain is built from TRBV7-9 and TRBJ2-1; D unresolved. CDR1 is SEHNR, CDR2 FQNEAQ, per germline (reference sequence). Trimming cost V 2 bases and J 6 bases, with 14 bases left between them. The CDR3 is 15 residues long. CDR3 bases: TGTGCCAGCAGCTTATCGTCGGCAGCCACCAATGAGCAGTTCTTC. This translates into CASSLSSAATNEQFF. The full variable domain, rest sourced from reference TRBV7-9 and TRBJ2-1, is DTGVSQNPRHKITKRGQNVTFRCDPISEHNRLYWYRQTLGQGPEFLTYFQNEAQLEKSRLLSDRFSAERPKGSFSTLEIQRTEQGDSAMYLCASSLSSAATNEQFFGPGTRLTVL.

This chain connects TRBV2 to TRBJ2-3; D is perhaps TRBD1 (6 bases). V was clipped by 9 bases and J by 6 bases, with 22 bases between them. This CDR3 has 15 residues. Per germline, CDR1 SNHLY and CDR2 FYNNEI. In nucleotides, the CDR3 is TGTGCCAGTTCCCCTCGGGTGACAGGCGTCGATACGCAGTATTTT. Translated, it gives CASSPRVTGVDTQYF.

This clonotype was recorded a few times. The chain carries TRBV5-1 and TRBJ2-5, with D hard to call. The CDR3 totals 14 residues. The V and J ends lost 0 bases and 1 base respectively, with 7 bases between them. The germline gives CDR1 SGHRS, CDR2 YFSETQ. The CDR3, as DNA: TGCGCCAGCAGCTTGGCGTGGGGCCAAGAGACCCAGTACTTC. Residues: CASSLAWGQETQYF. Full variable domain (remainder filled in from reference TRBV5-1 and TRBJ2-5): KAGVTQTPRYLIKTRGQQVTLSCSPISGHRSVSWYQQTPGQGLQFLFEYFSETQRNKGNFPGRFSGRQFSNSRSEMNVSTLELGDSALYLCASSLAWGQETQYFGPGTRLLVL.

The genes are TRBV20-1 and TRBJ2-7; 7 bases fit TRBD2. V was clipped by 5 bases and J by 3 bases; unmatched bases: 10. Germline V gives CDR1 DFQATT, CDR2 SNEGSKA (reference sequence). CDR3 length: 14 amino acids. This CDR3 is CSAGLRRDYYEQYF. The CDR3 DNA sequence: TGCAGTGCTGGCTTAAGGAGGGACTACTACGAGCAGTACTTC.

This chain connects TRBV9 to TRBJ2-3, with a weak D call TRBD2 (5 bases). From germline, CDR1 is SGDLS and CDR2 YYNGEE. V lost 3 bases and J lost 10, with 21 bases in between. The CDR3 has 15 amino acids. This CDR3 reads CASSAGDLGGVSQYF. The CDR3 DNA follows: TGTGCCAGCAGCGCCGGGGATCTTGGTGGAGTATCGCAGTATTTT.

This clonotype was seen a few times. The genes are TRBV27 and TRBJ2-1; D unresolved. The CDR3 has 17 residues. CDR1 MNHEY and CDR2 SMNVEV come from the germline V gene (reference sequence). V gave up 5 bases and J gave up 4 bases, with 21 bases separating them. CDR3 DNA sequence: TGTGCCAGCAGTCCTACCACCACGATCGGGTTTTACAATGAGCAGTTCTTC. Translation gives CASSPTTTIGFYNEQFF.

This clonotype occurred a few times. The rearrangement joins TRBV5-4 to TRBJ2-3; no definite D call. Trimming left V 0 bases short and J 5 bases short, with 10 bases between. This CDR3 contains 14 residues. Germline loops: CDR1 SGHNT, CDR2 YYREEE (reference sequence). The CDR3, as DNA: TGTGCCAGCAGCTTGGGACGTCTCGGAGATACGCAGTATTTT. It yields the protein CASSLGRLGDTQYF.

J is TRBJ2-7 and V is TRBV5-6; TRBD1 is a possible D gene (7 bases). The CDR3 is 14 residues long. V was cut by 7 bases and J by 6 bases, with 20 bases left in between. Per germline, CDR1 SGHDT and CDR2 YYEEEE. The CDR3 DNA follows: TGTGCCAGCCGGGGGACAGACGACCGGGCCGAGCAGTACTTC. It codes for CASRGTDDRAEQYF.

The chain links TRBV7-3 to TRBJ2-1; 11 nucleotides line up with TRBD2. CDR1 is SGHTA, CDR2 FQGTGA, per germline. The CDR3 loop spans 19 amino acids. The V gene end was trimmed by 5 bases and the J gene end by 2 bases; junction bases not matched to a gene: 14. The CDR3 nucleotides read TGTGCCAGCAGCCCTCGTAAGACTAGCGGGGCAATTACCTACAATGAGCAGTTCTTC. It specifies CASSPRKTSGAITYNEQFF. The entire variable domain, with the rest obtained from reference TRBV7-3 and TRBJ2-1, is as follows: GAGVSQTPSNKVTEKGKYVELRCDPISGHTALYWYRQSLGQGPEFLIYFQGTGAADDSGLPNDRFFAVRPEGSVSTLKIQRTERGDSAVYLCASSPRKTSGAITYNEQFFGPGTRLTVL.

This clonotype was detected only a few times. The chain is built from TRBV11-2 and TRBJ2-7; the D call may be TRBD1 or TRBD2 (5 bases each). The CDR3 loop spans 14 amino acids. Germline V gives CDR1 SGHAT, CDR2 FQNNGV. V was trimmed by 3 bases and J by 2 bases, leaving 11 bases between them. In DNA, the CDR3 is TGTGCCAGCAGCTTGGTAAGGGACGCCTACGAGCAGTACTTC. Protein: CASSLVRDAYEQYF.

V usage is TRBV18 and J usage is TRBJ2-5; D is ambiguous. The CDR3 totals 15 residues. V dropped 4 bases and J dropped 4 bases, with 16 bases sitting between them. Germline V lookup: CDR1 KGHSH, CDR2 LQKENI. The CDR3 here is CASSLSSGSRETQYF. CDR3 coding DNA: TGTGCCAGCTCACTCTCCTCAGGAAGTCGAGAGACCCAGTACTTC. The full variable domain, with the rest looked up from reference TRBV18 and TRBJ2-5, is NAGVMQNPRHLVRRRGQEARLRCSPMKGHSHVYWYRQLPEEGLKFMVYLQKENIIDESGMPKERFSAEFPKEGPSILRIQQVVRGDSAAYFCASSLSSGSRETQYFGPGTRLLVL.

This clonotype was seen a handful of times. The V gene is TRBV7-6, the J gene TRBJ1-6; perhaps TRBD1 as D (5 bases). The CDR3 is 13 residues long. Germline loops: CDR1 SGHVS, CDR2 FNYEAQ. V dropped 1 base and J dropped 14 bases, with 12 bases sitting between them. The CDR3 nucleotides read TGTGCCAGCAGCTTAGAGGTTGCAGGGTCCCTCCACTTT. Amino acids: CASSLEVAGSLHF.

The sample holds a few counts of this clonotype. CDR3 sequence (DNA): TGTGCCAGCAGGGGAGGACAGACGAATAATTCACCCCTCCACTTT. Translating it yields CASRGGQTNNSPLHF. The chain carries TRBV7-9 and TRBJ1-6; a weak D match, TRBD1 (6 bases). CDR3 length: 15 amino acids. Germline CDR1 SEHNR, CDR2 FQNEAQ (reference sequence). The V gene lost 6 bases and the J gene lost 5 bases, with 14 bases spanning the gap.

The chain is built from TRBV2 and TRBJ2-7; D gene unclear. V shed 6 bases and J shed 9 bases, with 9 bases lying between them. The CDR3 length is 10 residues. Germline V gene data show CDR1 as SNHLY and CDR2 as FYNNEI. CDR3 nucleotides: TGTGCCAGCAGGGCCGATCGGCAGTACTTC. This codes for CASRADRQYF.

This clonotype was seen only a few times. The chain couples TRBV20-1 to TRBJ2-7; TRBD2 matches 7 bases. J gave up 3 bases and V 4 bases, and 9 bases lay outside the gene matches. Germline CDR1 DFQATT, CDR2 SNEGSKA (reference sequence). The CDR3 spans 14 residues. CDR3: CSATRGGSGYEQYF. CDR3 sequence (DNA): TGCAGTGCTACCCGCGGCGGGAGTGGCTACGAGCAGTACTTC.

V usage is TRBV25-1 and J usage is TRBJ2-5, with TRBD2 identical over 14 bases. The CDR3 spans 15 residues. CDR1 is MGHDK and CDR2 is SYGVNS in the germline V gene. J was trimmed by 4 bases and V by 6 bases; bases with no gene match: 4. The CDR3 DNA follows: TGTGCCAGCAGAGGGACTAGCGGGAGTGTAGAGACCCAGTACTTC. Its translation is CASRGTSGSVETQYF.

DNA for the CDR3: TGCGCCAGCAGCTTGGGGGTGACAGGTCAGCCCCAGCATTTT. The encoded protein is CASSLGVTGQPQHF. V is TRBV5-1 and J is TRBJ1-5, with D possibly TRBD1 on 6 matching bases. Germline V gene sequence: CDR1 SGHRS, CDR2 YFSETQ. The CDR3 is 14 amino acids. V lost 0 bases and J 6 bases, leaving 10 bases between the germline ends.

This clonotype has a handful of counts. This rearrangement joins TRBV6-5 to TRBJ2-1, with 8 bases that match TRBD1. CDR1 MNHEY and CDR2 SVGAGI come from the germline V gene. Trimming cost V 2 bases and J 8 bases; bases outside gene matches: 5. This CDR3 region has 14 residues. The CDR3 DNA reads TGTGCCAGCAGTTACGGGGCAGGGGGCGATGAGCAGTTCTTC. It is translated as CASSYGAGGDEQFF.

The rearrangement uses TRBV27 and TRBJ2-1; 10 bases line up with TRBD2. The CDR3 totals 17 residues. Germline CDR1 is MNHEY and CDR2 is SMNVEV (reference sequence). Trimming at V came to 6 bases and at J to 4 bases, leaving 12 bases not matched to a gene. In DNA, the CDR3 is TGTGCCAGCAGGCCCACCTCCGGACTAGCGGCTTACAATGAGCAGTTCTTC. The encoded protein is CASRPTSGLAAYNEQFF.

This sequence joins TRBV12-3 or TRBV12-4 and TRBJ2-7, with 9 bases fitting TRBD1. This CDR3 comprises 15 residues. V shed 5 bases, J shed 3 bases, and the junction held 8 bases outside the gene matches. In nucleotides, the CDR3 is TGTGCCAGCAGTCTCGGACAGGGGCGAAACTACGAGCAGTACTTC. Encoded protein: CASSLGQGRNYEQYF.

The chain carries TRBV4-1 and TRBJ1-1; TRBD1 is a possible D gene (5 bases). From germline, CDR1 is MGHRA and CDR2 YSYEKL. The CDR3 totals 14 residues. Deletions cut 0 bases from V and 9 bases from J, with 14 bases between. CDR3 region: CASSQDWGPTKAFF. CDR3 in DNA: TGCGCCAGCAGCCAAGATTGGGGACCGACAAAAGCTTTCTTT.

This clonotype was found a few times. J is TRBJ2-3 and V is TRBV7-3, with D possibly TRBD2 on 7 matching bases. V lost 0 bases, J lost 5 bases, and 12 bases lay in between. Per germline, CDR1 SGHTA and CDR2 FQGTGA. This CDR3 spans 15 amino acids. In nucleotides, the CDR3 is TGTGCCAGCAGCTTAACGAGGGGGGGCGGAGATACGCAGTATTTT. Translation gives CASSLTRGGGDTQYF.